This TCR beta chain was captured by sequencing in a study of cytomegalovirus exposure and HLA in healthy donors. Whole-study results and caveats: Most TCR sequences showed up rarely, but some public TCRs showed up in many donors. According to the study, about 180 TCR beta chains were cytomegalovirus-associated.

Trimming took off 4 bases at V and 0 bases at J, with 11 bases between the two ends. The CDR3 has 14 amino acids. Germline V gives CDR1 SGHNT, CDR2 YYREEE (reference sequence). Comments on this clone: Its target is not known.

Use of 60 Vbeta and 13 Jbeta primers characterized the PCR. Libraries were prepared by immunoSEQ multiplex PCR; TCRdb keeps only in-frame clonotypes and omits some of them. The table lists 180,000 or so clones, more than 70% of them singletons. This rearrangement joins TRBV5-4 to TRBJ2-7; D gene uncertain. Sequencing was performed on PBMCs. The sequence derives from a girl aged 5 to 17 in good health and CMV-seropositive. The CDR3 bases are TGTGCCAGCAGCCCTGACTTCAGCTCCTACGAGCAGTACTTC. Amino acids: CASSPDFSSYEQYF.